This T cell receptor beta chain stems from a study of blood T cell repertoires in COVID-19. As for the study in general: Donors in the United States, Italy and Spain gave samples during acute or convalescent COVID-19. Sources were T cells, B-cell-depleted T cells, or PBMCs; the material itself was cDNA or gDNA.

This CDR3 spans 13 amino acids. CDR1 is SSHAT, CDR2 FNYEAQ, per germline (reference sequence). To note about this clone: Mismatch with germline at one junction end may stem from a read error.

Using immunoSEQ multiplex PCR, the repertoire was profiled, and TCRdb retains in-frame clones only, with some absent. The data hold hundreds of thousands of clones, with nearly 90% observed a single time. The TCR was taken from a middle-aged woman who had recovered from COVID-19. This chain uses TRBV7-7 with TRBJ1-2; D perhaps matches TRBD1 (6 bases). Material: peripheral blood. This CDR3 reads CPQGTQRPYGYTF. DNA of the CDR3: TGCCCCCAGGGGACCCAGAGGCCCTATGGCTACACCTTC.